These T cell receptor beta chains were read from a single sample in a study of cytomegalovirus exposure and HLA in healthy donors. TCRdb's copy holds only in-frame clones and misses some; the assay was immunoSEQ multiplex PCR. The data hold over 65,000 clones, with roughly 75% observed a single time. Sequenced sample: PBMCs. These receptors were collected from a woman aged 25 to 39 in good health and CMV-seropositive. Each CDR3 is given with its conserved first and last residue. Size is stated for part of the rows, as once, few or many counts, or as a class when the clone is expanded.

V gene	CDR3 length	J gene	clone size	CDR3 protein
TRBV25-1	15	TRBJ2-7	NA	CASSEAGPSSYEQYF
TRBV29-1	14	TRBJ1-2	once	CSVVGDSPNYGYTF
TRBV19	13	TRBJ1-1	NA	CASSTSGGAEAFF
TRBV5-1	15	TRBJ2-1	NA	CASSSSGTGGYEQFF
TRBV29-1	13	TRBJ2-3	NA	CSVGQGAPDTQYF
TRBV7-8	16	TRBJ2-7	NA	CASSLEAGAARAEQYF
TRBV5-1	15	TRBJ1-6	few	CASSLSGQGRSPLHF
TRBV6-4	16	TRBJ2-1	NA	CASSSLGADRGSEQFF
TRBV7-9	14	TRBJ1-2	few	CASSTSQGDYGYTF
TRBV6-1	14	TRBJ2-5	NA	CASSDGGNQETQYF
TRBV7-2	16	TRBJ2-5	NA	CASSARGTGGYETQYF
TRBV10-3	17	TRBJ2-3	NA	CAISPSPLLAGGDTQYF
TRBV11-2	17	TRBJ2-5	NA	CASSLDGRSGRYETQYF
TRBV20-1	10	TRBJ1-2	NA	CSAISNGYTF
TRBV19	14	TRBJ1-6	few	CASSGTGTNSPLHF
TRBV29-1	13	TRBJ2-7	once	CSVGTSEGYEQYF
TRBV6-4	15	TRBJ2-3	NA	CASSLERGGTDTQYF
TRBV6-1	14	TRBJ2-7	few	CASSESWLAYEQYF
TRBV4-1	16	TRBJ2-7	NA	CASSQDRAGVGYEQYF
TRBV5-6	15	TRBJ2-7	NA	CASSPAGTGSYEQYF
TRBV15	14	TRBJ1-1	NA	CATRPDRARSQAFF
TRBV6-6	15	TRBJ2-7	NA	CASSYSGSGSTWQYF
TRBV4-2	17	TRBJ2-3	NA	CASSPRGREAAGDTQYF
TRBV9	15	TRBJ2-1	NA	CASSAFRGAGNEQFF
TRBV28	18	TRBJ2-1	NA	CASSPGLAGEAYLLHRFF
TRBV7-2	13	TRBJ2-7	NA	CASSRGGVTEQYF
TRBV9	14	TRBJ2-5	NA	CASSAGLVRETQYF
TRBV14	22	TRBJ1-5	NA	CASSQDLVGTGDSIGIGQPQHF
TRBV2	13	TRBJ2-7	few	CASSGRGGGEQYF
TRBV30	14	TRBJ2-1	NA	CAWGGLADYNEQFF
TRBV21-1	16	TRBJ2-2	NA	CASSKPGDGNTGELFF